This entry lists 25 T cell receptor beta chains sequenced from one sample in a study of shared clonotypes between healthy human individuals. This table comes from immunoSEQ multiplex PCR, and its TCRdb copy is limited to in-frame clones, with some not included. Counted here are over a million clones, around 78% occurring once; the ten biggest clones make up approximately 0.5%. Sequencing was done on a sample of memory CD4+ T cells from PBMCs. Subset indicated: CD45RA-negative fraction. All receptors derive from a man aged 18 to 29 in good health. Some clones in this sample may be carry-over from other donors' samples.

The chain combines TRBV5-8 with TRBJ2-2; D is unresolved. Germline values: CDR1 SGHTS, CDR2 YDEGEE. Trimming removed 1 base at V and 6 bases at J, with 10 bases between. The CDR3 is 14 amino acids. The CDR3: CASSLSSPPGELFF. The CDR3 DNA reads TGTGCCAGCAGCTTGAGTTCACCTCCCGGGGAGCTGTTTTTT.

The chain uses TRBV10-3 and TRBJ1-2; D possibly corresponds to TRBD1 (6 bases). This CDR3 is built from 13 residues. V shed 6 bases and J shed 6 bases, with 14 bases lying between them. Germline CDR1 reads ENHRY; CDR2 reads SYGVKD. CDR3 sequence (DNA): TGTGCCATCAGCCCAGGGGCAGGGAATGGCTACACCTTC. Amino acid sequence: CAISPGAGNGYTF.

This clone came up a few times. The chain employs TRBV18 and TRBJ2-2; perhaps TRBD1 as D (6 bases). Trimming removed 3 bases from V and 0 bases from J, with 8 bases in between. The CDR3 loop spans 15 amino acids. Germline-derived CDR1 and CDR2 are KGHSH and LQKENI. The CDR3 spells CASSPRQANTGELFF. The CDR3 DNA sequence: TGTGCCAGCTCACCGAGACAGGCGAACACCGGGGAGCTGTTTTTT.

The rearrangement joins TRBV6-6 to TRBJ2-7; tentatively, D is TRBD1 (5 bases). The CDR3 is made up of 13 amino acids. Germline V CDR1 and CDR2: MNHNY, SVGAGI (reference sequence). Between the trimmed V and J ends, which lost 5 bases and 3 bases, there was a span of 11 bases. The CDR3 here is CASSRTMVYEQYF. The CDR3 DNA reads TGTGCCAGCAGTCGGACAATGGTCTACGAGCAGTACTTC.

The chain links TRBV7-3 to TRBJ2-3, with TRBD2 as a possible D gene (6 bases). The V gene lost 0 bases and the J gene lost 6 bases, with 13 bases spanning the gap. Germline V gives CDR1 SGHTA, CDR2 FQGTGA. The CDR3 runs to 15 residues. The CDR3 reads CASSLTGTFGDTQYF. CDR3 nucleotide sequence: TGTGCCAGCAGCTTAACTGGGACTTTTGGGGATACGCAGTATTTT.

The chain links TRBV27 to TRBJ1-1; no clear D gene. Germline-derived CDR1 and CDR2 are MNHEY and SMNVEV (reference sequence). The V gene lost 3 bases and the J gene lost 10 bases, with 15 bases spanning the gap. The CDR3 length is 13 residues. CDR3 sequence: CASSFAESYSAFF. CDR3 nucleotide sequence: TGTGCCAGCAGTTTTGCCGAGTCATACTCAGCTTTCTTT.

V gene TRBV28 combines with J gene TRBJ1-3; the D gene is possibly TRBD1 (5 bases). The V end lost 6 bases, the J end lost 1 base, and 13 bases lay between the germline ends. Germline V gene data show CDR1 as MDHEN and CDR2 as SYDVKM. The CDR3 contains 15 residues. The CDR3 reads CASSLPGASGNTIYF. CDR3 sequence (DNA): TGTGCCAGCAGCCTTCCTGGGGCGTCTGGAAACACCATATATTTT. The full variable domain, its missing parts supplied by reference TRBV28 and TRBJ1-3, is DVKVTQSSRYLVKRTGEKVFLECVQDMDHENMFWYRQDPGLGLRLIYFSYDVKMKEKGDIPEGYSVSREKKERFSLILESASTNQTSMYLCASSLPGASGNTIYFGEGSWLTVV.

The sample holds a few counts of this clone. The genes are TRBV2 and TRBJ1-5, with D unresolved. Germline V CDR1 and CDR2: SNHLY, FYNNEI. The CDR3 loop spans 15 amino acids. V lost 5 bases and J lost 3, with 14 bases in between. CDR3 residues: CASSFGPLANQPQHF. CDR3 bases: TGTGCCAGCAGTTTTGGACCTTTAGCCAATCAGCCCCAGCATTTT.

The CDR3 sequence is CASSQGHLQGANEQFF. For the CDR3, the DNA is TGCGCCAGCAGCCAAGGGCACTTACAGGGGGCGAATGAGCAGTTCTTC. The genes are TRBV4-3 and TRBJ2-1; 9 bases agree with TRBD1. The V and J ends lost 1 base and 7 bases, in that order; junction bases with no gene match: 8. CDR3 length: 16 residues. CDR1 is LGHNA, CDR2 YSLEER, per germline.

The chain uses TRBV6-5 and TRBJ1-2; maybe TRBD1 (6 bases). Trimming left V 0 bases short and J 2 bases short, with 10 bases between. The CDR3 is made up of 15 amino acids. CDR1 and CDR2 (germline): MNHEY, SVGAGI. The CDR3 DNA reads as TGTGCCAGCAGTTACTCCAGGGGCGGGAACTATGGCTACACCTTC. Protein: CASSYSRGGNYGYTF.

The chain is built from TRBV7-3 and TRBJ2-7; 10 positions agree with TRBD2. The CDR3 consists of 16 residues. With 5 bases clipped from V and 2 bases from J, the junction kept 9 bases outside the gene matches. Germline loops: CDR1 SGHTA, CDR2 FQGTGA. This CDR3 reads CASSATGTSATYEQYF. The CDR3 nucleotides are TGTGCCAGCAGCGCCACCGGGACTAGCGCCACCTACGAGCAGTACTTC. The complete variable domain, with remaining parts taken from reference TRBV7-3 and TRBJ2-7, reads GAGVSQTPSNKVTEKGKYVELRCDPISGHTALYWYRQSLGQGPEFLIYFQGTGAADDSGLPNDRFFAVRPEGSVSTLKIQRTERGDSAVYLCASSATGTSATYEQYFGPGTRLTVT.

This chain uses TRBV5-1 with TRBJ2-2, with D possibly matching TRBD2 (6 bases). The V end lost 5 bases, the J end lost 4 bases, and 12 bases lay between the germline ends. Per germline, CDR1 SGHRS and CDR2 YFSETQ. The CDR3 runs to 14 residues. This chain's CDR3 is CASSGGSVTGELFF. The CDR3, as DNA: TGCGCCAGCAGTGGGGGGTCGGTCACCGGGGAGCTGTTTTTT.

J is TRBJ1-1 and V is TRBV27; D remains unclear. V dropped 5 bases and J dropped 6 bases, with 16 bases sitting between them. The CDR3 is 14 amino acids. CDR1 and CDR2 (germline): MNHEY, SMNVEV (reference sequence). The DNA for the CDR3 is TGTGCCAGCAGTACTGCCCGGGAAGGCGCTGAAGCTTTCTTT. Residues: CASSTAREGAEAFF.

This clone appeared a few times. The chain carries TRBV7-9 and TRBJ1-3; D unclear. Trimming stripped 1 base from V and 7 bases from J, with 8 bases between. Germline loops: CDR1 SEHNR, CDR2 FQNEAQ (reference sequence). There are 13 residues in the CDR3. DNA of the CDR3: TGTGCCAGCAGCTTAGGGTTCGGGAACACCATATATTTT. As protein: CASSLGFGNTIYF.

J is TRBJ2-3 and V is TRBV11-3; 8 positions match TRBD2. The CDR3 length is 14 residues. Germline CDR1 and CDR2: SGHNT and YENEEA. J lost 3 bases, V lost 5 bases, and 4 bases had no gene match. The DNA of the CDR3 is TGTGCCAGCAGCCGGGGGGGTGATACAGATACGCAGTATTTT. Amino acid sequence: CASSRGGDTDTQYF.

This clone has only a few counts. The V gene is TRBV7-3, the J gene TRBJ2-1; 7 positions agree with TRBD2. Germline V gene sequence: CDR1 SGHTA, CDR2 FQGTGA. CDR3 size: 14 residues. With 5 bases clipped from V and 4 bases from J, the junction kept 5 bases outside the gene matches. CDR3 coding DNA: TGTGCCAGCAGCGGCGGGACTACTTACAATGAGCAGTTCTTC. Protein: CASSGGTTYNEQFF.

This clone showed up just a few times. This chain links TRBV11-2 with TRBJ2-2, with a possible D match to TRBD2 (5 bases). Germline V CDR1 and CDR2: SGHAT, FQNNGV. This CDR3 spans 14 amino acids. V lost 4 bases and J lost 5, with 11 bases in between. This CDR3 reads CASSYGVRTGELFF. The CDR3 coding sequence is TGTGCCAGCAGCTACGGGGTCAGGACCGGGGAGCTGTTTTTT.

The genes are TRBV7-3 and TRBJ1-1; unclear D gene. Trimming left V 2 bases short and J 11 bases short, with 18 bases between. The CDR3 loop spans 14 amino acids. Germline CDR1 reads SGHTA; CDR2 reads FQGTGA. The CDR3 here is CASSLRQRDGWAFF. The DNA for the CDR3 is TGTGCCAGCAGCTTACGGCAGCGCGATGGATGGGCTTTCTTT.

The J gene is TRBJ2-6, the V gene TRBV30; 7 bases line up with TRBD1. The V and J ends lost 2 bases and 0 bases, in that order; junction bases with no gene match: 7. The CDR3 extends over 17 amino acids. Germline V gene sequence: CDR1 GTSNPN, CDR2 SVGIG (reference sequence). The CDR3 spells CAWSPRDSRSGANVLTF. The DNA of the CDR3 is TGTGCCTGGAGTCCCCGGGACAGCCGCTCTGGGGCCAACGTCCTGACTTTC.

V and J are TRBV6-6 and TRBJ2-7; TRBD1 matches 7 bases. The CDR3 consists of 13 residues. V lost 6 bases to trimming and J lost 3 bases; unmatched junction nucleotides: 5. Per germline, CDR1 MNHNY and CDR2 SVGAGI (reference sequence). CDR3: CASSRGQVYEQYF. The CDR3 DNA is TGTGCCAGCAGCCGAGGACAGGTCTACGAGCAGTACTTC.

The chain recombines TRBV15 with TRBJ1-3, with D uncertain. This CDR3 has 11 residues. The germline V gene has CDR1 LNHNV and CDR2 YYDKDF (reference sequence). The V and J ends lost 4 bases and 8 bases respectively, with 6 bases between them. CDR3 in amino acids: CATSKGDTIYF. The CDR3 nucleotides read TGTGCCACCAGCAAAGGAGACACCATATATTTT. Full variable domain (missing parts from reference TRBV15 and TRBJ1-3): DAMVIQNPRYQVTQFGKPVTLSCSQTLNHNVMYWYQQKSSQAPKLLFHYYDKDFNNEADTPDNFQSRRPNTSFCFLDIRSPGLGDTAMYLCATSKGDTIYFGEGSWLTVV.

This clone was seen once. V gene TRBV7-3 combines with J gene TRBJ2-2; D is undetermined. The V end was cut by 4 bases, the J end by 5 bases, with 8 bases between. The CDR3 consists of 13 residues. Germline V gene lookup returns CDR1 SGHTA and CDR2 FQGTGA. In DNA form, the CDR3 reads TGTGCCAGCAGCTCGGATGAGACCGGGGAGCTGTTTTTT. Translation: CASSSDETGELFF.

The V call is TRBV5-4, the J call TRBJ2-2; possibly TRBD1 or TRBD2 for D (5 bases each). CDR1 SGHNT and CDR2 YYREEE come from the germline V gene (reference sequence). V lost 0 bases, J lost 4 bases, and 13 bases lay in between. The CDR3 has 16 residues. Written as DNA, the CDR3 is TGTGCCAGCAGCTTGGGAGGGGCTTGGACCACCGGGGAGCTGTTTTTT. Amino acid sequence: CASSLGGAWTTGELFF.

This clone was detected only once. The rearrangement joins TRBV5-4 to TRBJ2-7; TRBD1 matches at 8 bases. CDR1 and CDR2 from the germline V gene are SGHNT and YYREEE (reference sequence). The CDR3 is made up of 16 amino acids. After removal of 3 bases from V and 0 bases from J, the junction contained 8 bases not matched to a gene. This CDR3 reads CASSSGTGPRSYEQYF. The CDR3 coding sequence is TGTGCCAGCAGCTCCGGGACAGGCCCTCGCTCCTACGAGCAGTACTTC.

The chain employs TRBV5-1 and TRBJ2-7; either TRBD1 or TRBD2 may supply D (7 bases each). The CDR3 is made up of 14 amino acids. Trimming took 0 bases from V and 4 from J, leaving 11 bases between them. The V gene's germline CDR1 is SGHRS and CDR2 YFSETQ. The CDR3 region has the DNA TGCGCCAGCAGCTTGGCCCAGGGGGGGTACGAGCAGTACTTC. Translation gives CASSLAQGGYEQYF.